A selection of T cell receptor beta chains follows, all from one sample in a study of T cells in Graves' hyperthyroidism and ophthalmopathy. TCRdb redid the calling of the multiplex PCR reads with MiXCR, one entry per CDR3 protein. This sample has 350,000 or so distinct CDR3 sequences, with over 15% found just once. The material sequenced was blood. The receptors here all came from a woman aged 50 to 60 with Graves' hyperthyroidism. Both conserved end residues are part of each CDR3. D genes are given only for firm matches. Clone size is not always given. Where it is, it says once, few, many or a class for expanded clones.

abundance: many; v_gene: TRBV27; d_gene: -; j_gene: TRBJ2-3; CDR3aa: CASSLVAGDTQYF; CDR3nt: TGTGCCAGCAGTTTAGTAGCCGGGGATACGCAGTATTTT
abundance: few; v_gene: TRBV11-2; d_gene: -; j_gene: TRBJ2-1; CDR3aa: CASTPAGGGRIKQFF; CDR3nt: TGTGCCAGCACCCCGGCGGGCGGGGGCAGGATTAAGCAGTTCTTC
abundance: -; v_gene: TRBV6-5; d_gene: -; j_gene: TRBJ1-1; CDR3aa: CASSYIANTEAFF; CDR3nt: TGTGCCAGCAGTTACATAGCGAACACTGAAGCTTTCTTT
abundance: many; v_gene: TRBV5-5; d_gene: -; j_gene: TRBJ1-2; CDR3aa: CASSLATGGGYTF; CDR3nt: TGTGCCAGCAGCTTGGCGACAGGAGGTGGCTACACCTTC
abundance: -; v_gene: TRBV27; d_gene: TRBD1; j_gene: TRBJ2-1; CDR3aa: CASSLSPGQVKNEQFF; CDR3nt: TGTGCCAGCAGTTTATCGCCGGGACAGGTGAAAAATGAGCAGTTCTTC
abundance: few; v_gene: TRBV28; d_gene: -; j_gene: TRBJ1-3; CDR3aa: CATHQGRKPSGNTIYF; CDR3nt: TGTGCCACGCATCAGGGCAGGAAACCCTCTGGAAACACCATATATTTT
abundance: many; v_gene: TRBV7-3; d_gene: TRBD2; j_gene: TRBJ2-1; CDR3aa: CASSLTAGGINEQFF; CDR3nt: TGTGCCAGCAGCTTAACAGCGGGAGGTATCAATGAGCAGTTCTTC
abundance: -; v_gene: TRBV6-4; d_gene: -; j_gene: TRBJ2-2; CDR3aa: CASRGGRTNTGELFF; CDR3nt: TGTGCCAGCAGGGGGGGGCGGACGAACACCGGGGAGCTGTTTTTT
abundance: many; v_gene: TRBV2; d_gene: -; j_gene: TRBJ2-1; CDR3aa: CASKQGSSYNEQFF; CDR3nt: TGTGCCAGCAAACAGGGCAGCTCCTACAATGAGCAGTTCTTC
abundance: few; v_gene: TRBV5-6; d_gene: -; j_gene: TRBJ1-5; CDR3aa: CASSLRHQGYQPQHF; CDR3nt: TGTGCCAGCAGCTTGCGACACCAAGGGTATCAGCCCCAGCATTTT
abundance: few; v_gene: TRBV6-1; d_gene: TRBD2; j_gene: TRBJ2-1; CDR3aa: CASSAPGTSGWDHYNEQFF; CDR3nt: TGTGCCAGCAGCGCTCCCGGGACTAGCGGTTGGGACCACTACAATGAGCAGTTCTTC
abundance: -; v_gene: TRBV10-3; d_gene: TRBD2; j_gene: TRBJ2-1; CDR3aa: CAIRQTSGNNEQFF; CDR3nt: TGTGCCATCAGGCAAACTAGCGGCAACAATGAGCAGTTCTTC
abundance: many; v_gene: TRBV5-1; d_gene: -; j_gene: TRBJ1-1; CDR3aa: CASRLQVMNTEAFF; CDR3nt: TGCGCCAGCAGGTTACAGGTTATGAACACTGAAGCTTTCTTT
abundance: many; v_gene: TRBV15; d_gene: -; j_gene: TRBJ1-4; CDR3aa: CATSRDNGTGEKLFF; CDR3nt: TGTGCCACCAGCAGAGATAACGGGACGGGAGAAAAACTGTTTTTT
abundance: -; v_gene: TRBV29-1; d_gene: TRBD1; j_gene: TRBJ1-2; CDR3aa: CSVGTGDGYTF; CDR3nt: TGCAGCGTTGGGACAGGGGACGGCTACACCTTC
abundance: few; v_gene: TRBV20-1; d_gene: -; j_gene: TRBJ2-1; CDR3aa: CSARDPGGAYNEQFF; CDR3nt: TGCAGTGCTAGAGATCCCGGAGGGGCCTACAATGAGCAGTTCTTC
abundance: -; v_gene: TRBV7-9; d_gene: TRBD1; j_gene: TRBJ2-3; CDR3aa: CASSYRDRGVRVTQYF; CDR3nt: TGTGCCAGCAGCTACCGGGACAGGGGCGTCCGGGTTACGCAGTATTTT
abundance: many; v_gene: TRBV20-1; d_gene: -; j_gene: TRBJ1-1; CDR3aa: CSAREGIRGVNTEAFF; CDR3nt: TGCAGTGCTAGAGAAGGAATCAGGGGCGTGAACACTGAAGCTTTCTTT
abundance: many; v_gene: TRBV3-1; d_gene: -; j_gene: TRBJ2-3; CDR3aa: CASSHGRSADTQYF; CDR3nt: TGTGCCAGCAGCCACGGCAGGAGCGCAGATACGCAGTATTTT
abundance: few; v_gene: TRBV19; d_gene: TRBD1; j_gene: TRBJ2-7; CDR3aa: CASSIQDPGQGYEQYF; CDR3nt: TGTGCCAGTAGTATCCAGGACCCGGGACAGGGCTACGAGCAGTACTTC
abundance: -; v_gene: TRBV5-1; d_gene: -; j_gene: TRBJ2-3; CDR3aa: CASSLEGGGLDTQYF; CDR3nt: TGCGCCAGCAGCTTGGAAGGGGGGGGACTAGATACGCAGTATTTT
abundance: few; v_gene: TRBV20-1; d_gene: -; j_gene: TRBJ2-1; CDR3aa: CSARDVRTAVLDEQFF; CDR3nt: TGCAGTGCTAGAGATGTTCGGACAGCGGTCTTGGATGAGCAGTTCTTC
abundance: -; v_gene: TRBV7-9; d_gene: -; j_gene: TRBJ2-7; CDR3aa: CASSLFSGGLEQYF; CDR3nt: TGTGCCAGCAGCTTATTTAGTGGTGGGCTCGAGCAGTACTTC
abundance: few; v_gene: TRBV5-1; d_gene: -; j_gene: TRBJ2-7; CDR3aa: CATRTPPSLGRGLYEQYF; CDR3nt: TGCGCCACCCGCACTCCCCCGAGTCTAGGGCGGGGGCTTTACGAGCAGTACTTC
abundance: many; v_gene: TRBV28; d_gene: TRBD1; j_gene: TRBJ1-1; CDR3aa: CASKESRGTDTEAFF; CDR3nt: TGTGCCAGCAAAGAGTCCAGGGGGACCGACACTGAAGCTTTCTTT
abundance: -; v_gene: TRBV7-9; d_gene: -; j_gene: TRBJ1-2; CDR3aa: CASSPRAREGDGYTF; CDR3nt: TGTGCCAGCAGCCCGCGGGCCAGGGAGGGTGATGGCTACACCTTC
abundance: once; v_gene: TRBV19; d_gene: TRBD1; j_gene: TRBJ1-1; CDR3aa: CASWTGAMNTEAFF; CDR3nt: TGTGCCAGTTGGACAGGGGCCATGAACACTGAAGCTTTCTTT
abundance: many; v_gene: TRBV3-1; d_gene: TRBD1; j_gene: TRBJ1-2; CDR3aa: CASSLGQTNYGYTF; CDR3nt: TGTGCCAGCAGCCTGGGACAGACTAACTATGGCTACACCTTC
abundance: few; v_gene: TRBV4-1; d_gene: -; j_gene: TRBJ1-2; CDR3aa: CASSQDVEGLYGYTF; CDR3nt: TGCGCCAGCAGCCAAGATGTTGAGGGACTCTATGGCTACACCTTC
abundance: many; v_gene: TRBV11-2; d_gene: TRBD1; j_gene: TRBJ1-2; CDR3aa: CASSLEQGFTGYTF; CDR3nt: TGTGCCAGCAGCTTAGAACAGGGGTTTACTGGCTACACCTTC
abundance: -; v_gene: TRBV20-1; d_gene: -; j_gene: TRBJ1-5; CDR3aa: CSAGRTGISNQPQHF; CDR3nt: TGCAGTGCTGGGCGAACAGGGATCAGCAATCAGCCCCAGCATTTT
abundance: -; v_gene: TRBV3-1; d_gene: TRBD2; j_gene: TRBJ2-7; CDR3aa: CASSQVPAGGEQYF; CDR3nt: TGTGCCAGCAGCCAAGTCCCAGCGGGAGGCGAGCAGTACTTC
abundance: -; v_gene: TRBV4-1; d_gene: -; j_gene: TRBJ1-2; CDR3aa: CASSQDRTNYGYTF; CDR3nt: TGCGCCAGCAGCCAAGACAGGACTAACTATGGCTACACCTTC
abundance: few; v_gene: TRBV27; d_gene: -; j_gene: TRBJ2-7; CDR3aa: CASSGAAYEQYF; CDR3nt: TGTGCCAGCAGTGGGGCGGCCTACGAGCAGTACTTC
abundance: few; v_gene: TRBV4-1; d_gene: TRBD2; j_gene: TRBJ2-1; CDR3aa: CASSLQPGTSNEQFF; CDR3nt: TGCGCCAGCAGCCTGCAACCCGGGACTAGCAATGAGCAGTTCTTC
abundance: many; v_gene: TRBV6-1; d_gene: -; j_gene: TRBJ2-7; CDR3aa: CASSPGDLSYEQYF; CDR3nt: TGTGCCAGCAGCCCGGGGGACCTCTCCTACGAGCAGTACTTC
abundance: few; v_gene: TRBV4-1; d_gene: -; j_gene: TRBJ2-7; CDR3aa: CASSQVTGGGFYEQYF; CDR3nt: TGCGCCAGCAGCCAAGTCACCGGGGGCGGATTCTACGAGCAGTACTTC
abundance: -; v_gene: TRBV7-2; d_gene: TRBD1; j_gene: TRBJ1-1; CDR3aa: CASSFQGGSTEAFF; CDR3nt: TGTGCCAGCAGCTTCCAGGGGGGCAGTACTGAAGCTTTCTTT
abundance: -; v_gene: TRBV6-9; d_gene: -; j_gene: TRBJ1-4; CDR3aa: CASSYRDIQNEKLFF; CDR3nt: TGTGCCAGCAGTTACAGGGACATCCAGAATGAAAAACTGTTTTTT
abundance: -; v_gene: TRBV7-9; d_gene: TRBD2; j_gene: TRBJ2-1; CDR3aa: CASSTTAGGSYNEQFF; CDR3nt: TGTGCCAGCAGCACGACAGCGGGAGGGTCCTACAATGAGCAGTTCTTC
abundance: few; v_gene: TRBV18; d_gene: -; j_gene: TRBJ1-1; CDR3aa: CASSPTGSFEAFF; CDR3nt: TGTGCCAGCTCACCCACAGGGTCGTTTGAAGCTTTCTTT
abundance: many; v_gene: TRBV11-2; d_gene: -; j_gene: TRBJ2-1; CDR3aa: CASSPPPRIFSYNEQFF; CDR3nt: TGTGCCAGCAGCCCCCCCCCTCGCATCTTCTCCTACAATGAGCAGTTCTTC
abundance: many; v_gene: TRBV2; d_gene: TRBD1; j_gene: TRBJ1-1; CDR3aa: CASTWDRVNTEAFF; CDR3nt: TGTGCCAGCACCTGGGACAGGGTGAACACTGAAGCTTTCTTT
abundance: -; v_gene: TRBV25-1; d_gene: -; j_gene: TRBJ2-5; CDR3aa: CASSESHRTETQYF; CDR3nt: TGTGCCAGCAGTGAATCCCATCGAACCGAGACCCAGTACTTC
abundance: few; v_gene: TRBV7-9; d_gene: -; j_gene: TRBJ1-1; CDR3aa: CASSPLGAGARNTEAFF; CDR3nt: TGTGCCAGCAGCCCCCTCGGGGCAGGAGCTAGGAACACTGAAGCTTTCTTT
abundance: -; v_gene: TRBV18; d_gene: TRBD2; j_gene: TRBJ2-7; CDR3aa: CASSPQRQGLAGSYEQYF; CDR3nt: TGTGCCAGCTCACCGCAAAGACAGGGACTAGCGGGTTCATACGAGCAGTACTTC
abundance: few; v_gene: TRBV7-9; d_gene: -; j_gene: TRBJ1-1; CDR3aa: CASSRDNVPEAFF; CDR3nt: TGTGCCAGCAGCCGGGACAATGTGCCTGAAGCTTTCTTT
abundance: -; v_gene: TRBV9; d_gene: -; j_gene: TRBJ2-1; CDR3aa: CASSVGTSSFDEQFF; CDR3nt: TGTGCCAGCAGCGTAGGAACTAGCAGTTTCGATGAGCAGTTCTTC
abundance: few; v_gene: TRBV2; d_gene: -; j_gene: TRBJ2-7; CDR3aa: CATSGSSYYEQYF; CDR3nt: TGTGCCACCTCGGGGAGTAGCTACTACGAGCAGTACTTC
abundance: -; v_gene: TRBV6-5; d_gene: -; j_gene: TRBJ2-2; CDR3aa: CASSYSVGILGAGELFF; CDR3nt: TGTGCCAGCAGTTACTCTGTTGGGATACTGGGTGCCGGGGAGCTGTTTTTT
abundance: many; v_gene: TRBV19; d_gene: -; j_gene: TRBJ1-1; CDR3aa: CASSIGPMNTEAFF; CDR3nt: TGTGCCAGTAGTATAGGGCCCATGAACACTGAAGCTTTCTTT
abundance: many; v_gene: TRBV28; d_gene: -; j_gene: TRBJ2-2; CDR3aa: CASSLNANTGELFF; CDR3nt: TGTGCCAGCAGTTTAAACGCGAACACCGGGGAGCTGTTTTTT
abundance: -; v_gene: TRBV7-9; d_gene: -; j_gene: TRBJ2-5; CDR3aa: CASSQDADQETQYF; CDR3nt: TGTGCCAGCAGCCAGGATGCAGACCAAGAGACCCAGTACTTC
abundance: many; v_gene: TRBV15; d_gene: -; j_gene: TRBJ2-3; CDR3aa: CATSRDLGPLNTDTQYF; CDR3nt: TGTGCCACCAGCAGAGATTTGGGGCCTTTAAACACAGATACGCAGTATTTT
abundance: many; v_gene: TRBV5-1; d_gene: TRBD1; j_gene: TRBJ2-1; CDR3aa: CASSLQGSSSYNEQFF; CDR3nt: TGCGCCAGCAGTTTACAGGGGTCGAGCTCCTACAATGAGCAGTTCTTC
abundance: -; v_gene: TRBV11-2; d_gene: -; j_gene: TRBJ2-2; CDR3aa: CASSLAAANTGELFF; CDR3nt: TGTGCCAGCAGCTTAGCAGCGGCGAACACCGGGGAGCTGTTTTTT
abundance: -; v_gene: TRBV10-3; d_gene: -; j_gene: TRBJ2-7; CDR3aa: CAISSQTYEQYF; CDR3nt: TGTGCCATCAGTTCCCAAACCTACGAGCAGTACTTC